These 9 T cell receptor beta chains were sequenced from one sample in a study of CD8+CD57+ T cells in acquired aplastic anemia. It was genomic DNA that served as the template for profiling TCR beta VDJ and CDR3. TCRdb reprocessed the reads with MiXCR, giving one entry per CDR3 protein. The repertoire includes under 350,000 distinct CDR3 sequences, approximately 58% of them detected once, and 1.3% sits in the top ten. Patients picked for sequencing had shown CD8+CD57+ cell expansion detected by flow cytometry. Sequencing input: sorted CD4+, CD8+, or CD8+CD57+ T cells (not recorded which) from PBMCs. Receptors were obtained from a human donor with aplastic anemia.

The rearrangement links TRBV19 to TRBJ1-5; TRBD1 aligns across 8 bases. This CDR3 is built from 16 residues. Looked up from germline, CDR1 is LNHDA and CDR2 is SQIVND (reference sequence). The V segment lost 0 bases and the J segment 2 bases; nucleotides outside the gene matches: 3. CDR3 sequence: CASSIELDRGNQPQHF. The CDR3 DNA sequence: TGTGCCAGTAGTATAGAGTTGGACAGGGGCAATCAGCCCCAGCATTTT.

There are many counts of this clonotype. This sequence joins TRBV19 and TRBJ1-4; D is unclear. The germline CDR1 and CDR2 sequences are LNHDA and SQIVND (reference sequence). V was trimmed by 5 bases and J by 0 bases, leaving 4 bases between them. The CDR3 is made up of 13 amino acids. CDR3 nucleotide sequence: TGTGCCAGTAGTCGTGCAACTAATGAAAAACTGTTTTTT. This sequence encodes CASSRATNEKLFF.

This clonotype was found a few times. The chain has TRBV19 and TRBJ1-5; D is uncertain. CDR3 size: 12 residues. Trimming pared 6 bases from V and 7 bases from J, leaving 10 bases between. CDR1 is LNHDA and CDR2 is SQIVND in the germline V gene (reference sequence). CDR3: CASSRFGQPQHF. The CDR3 region has the DNA TGTGCCAGTAGCCGCTTTGGGCAGCCCCAGCATTTT.

In its sample, this clonotype was seen a few times. The chain recombines TRBV12-3 or TRBV12-4 with TRBJ2-7; TRBD1 is a possible D gene (5 bases). This CDR3 comprises 14 residues. Trimming shortened V by 5 bases and J by 0 bases, and 11 bases separated the two germline ends. The CDR3 region is CASSAGSSSYEQYF. The CDR3 DNA reads TGTGCCAGCAGTGCAGGGTCGAGCTCCTACGAGCAGTACTTC.

The chain recombines TRBV12-5 with TRBJ1-5, with 7 bases fitting TRBD1. This CDR3 is 11 amino acids long. Unmatched junction bases numbered 0, after V lost 5 bases and J lost 8 bases. Per the germline V gene, CDR1 is LGHNT and CDR2 is FRNRAP. This chain's CDR3 is CASGTGEPQHF. The CDR3 region has the DNA TGTGCTAGTGGTACAGGGGAGCCCCAGCATTTT. The variable domain in full, completed from reference TRBV12-5 and TRBJ1-5, reads DARVTQTPRHKVTEMGQEVTMRCQPILGHNTVFWYRQTMMQGLELLAYFRNRAPLDDSGMPKDRFSAEMPDATLATLKIQPSEPRDSAVYFCASGTGEPQHFGDGTRLSIL.

The rearrangement uses TRBV14 and TRBJ1-6, with D hard to call. V was shortened by 0 bases and J by 9 bases, with 6 bases between the two germline ends. The CDR3 is 13 amino acids. In germline, CDR1 is SGHDN, CDR2 FVKESK. The CDR3 DNA sequence: TGTGCCAGCAGCCAAGAGCGGGCTTCACCCCTCCACTTT. Translating it yields CASSQERASPLHF.

This clonotype was found a few times. The chain combines TRBV20-1 with TRBJ2-5; D gene ambiguous. Germline lookup yields CDR1 DFQATT and CDR2 SNEGSKA (reference sequence). V was cut by 6 bases and J by 1 base, with 15 bases left in between. This CDR3 comprises 14 residues. CDR3 bases: TGCAGTGCCGTTATTGGGGATGGCCAAGAGACCCAGTACTTC. It yields the protein CSAVIGDGQETQYF.

In this sample, this clonotype turned up a few times. The genes are TRBV7-8 and TRBJ2-2; a possible D gene is TRBD2 (5 bases). The CDR3 consists of 15 residues. Germline lookup yields CDR1 SGHVS and CDR2 FQNEAQ. The V gene lost 5 bases and the J gene lost 3 bases, with 13 bases spanning the gap. The DNA for the CDR3 is TGTGCCAGCAGCGCAGAGGGCCGGTACACCGGGGAGCTGTTTTTT. Its translation: CASSAEGRYTGELFF.

This clonotype was counted a few times. The rearrangement joins TRBV7-9 to TRBJ2-5; 11 nucleotides agree with TRBD2. The length of the CDR3 is 15 residues. V was clipped by 2 bases and J by 4 bases; unmatched bases: 3. Germline CDR1 and CDR2: SEHNR and FQNEAQ (reference sequence). CDR3 sequence (DNA): TGTGCCAGCAGCTTACACGGACTAGCGGGAGAGACCCAGTACTTC. It encodes CASSLHGLAGETQYF.